Each of the 8 T cell receptor beta chains below was sequenced from the same sample in a study of identical twins (dated by TCRdb to 2016 to 2017). The protocol used for the library was 5' RACE. TCRdb names Illumina HiSeq 2000 as the instrument used. In TCRdb, the public reads were trimmed at Q25 with fastp and aligned with MiXCR, with productive beta chains retained. Rows with one shared CDR3 protein collapse into an entry with the most common genes and DNA. The sample contains about 730,000 distinct CDR3 sequences, about 20% of them found a single time. The ten largest clones represent approximately 4.5% of the sample. These data also featured in a second study, about T cells expressing NK-cell markers.

The sequenced sample was PBMCs. All receptors derive from a woman aged 18-35 years in good health.

The gene calls are TRBV11-2 and TRBJ2-6; TRBD1 matches at 11 bases. This CDR3 region has 18 residues. Per germline, CDR1 SGHAT and CDR2 FQNNGV. After removal of 3 bases from V and 4 bases from J, the junction contained 8 bases not matched to a gene. The DNA of the CDR3 is TGTGCCAGCAGCTTTCGCGGACAGGGGGCCTTGGGGGCCAACGTCCTGACTTTC. Translating gives CASSFRGQGALGANVLTF.

This clonotype has just one count. The rearrangement joins TRBV6-2 or TRBV6-3 to TRBJ1-5; D is perhaps TRBD1 (5 bases). Germline V gene sequence: CDR1 MNHEY, CDR2 SVGEGT. V was shortened by 4 bases and J by 2 bases, with 15 bases between the two germline ends. CDR3 length equals 16 residues. CDR3: CASSFSPGGGNQPQHF. In nucleotides, the CDR3 is TGTGCCAGCAGTTTTTCCCCCGGAGGGGGCAATCAGCCCCAGCATTTT.

V usage is TRBV5-5 and J usage is TRBJ2-3, with 7 bases aligning to TRBD1. In germline, CDR1 is SGHKS, CDR2 YYEKEE (reference sequence). The CDR3 spans 14 residues. The J segment lost 4 bases and the V segment lost 0 bases, leaving 2 bases of the junction unmatched. CDR3 bases: TGTGCCAGCAGCTTGGACCAGGGGGCAGATACGCAGTATTTT. Translated, it gives CASSLDQGADTQYF.

This chain connects TRBV7-9 to TRBJ2-2; 7 nucleotides match TRBD2. The CDR3 contains 15 residues. In germline, CDR1 is SEHNR, CDR2 FQNEAQ (reference sequence). Trimming cost V 3 bases and J 5 bases; bases outside gene matches: 6. In DNA, the CDR3 is TGTGCCAGCAGCTTCGGACTAGTAGGGACCGGGGAGCTGTTTTTT. It is translated as CASSFGLVGTGELFF.

V and J are TRBV27 and TRBJ2-1, with 10 bases identical to TRBD2. V was pared by 6 bases and J by 7 bases, with 3 bases of the junction left unmatched. The germline V gene encodes CDR1 MNHEY and CDR2 SMNVEV (reference sequence). The CDR3 has 13 residues. CDR3 protein: CASRGLARNEQFF. CDR3 DNA: TGTGCCAGCAGGGGACTAGCGAGGAATGAGCAGTTCTTC.

This sequence joins TRBV15 and TRBJ2-3, with a tentative D call TRBD1 (5 bases). Per the germline V gene, CDR1 is LNHNV and CDR2 is YYDKDF (reference sequence). V lost 0 bases and J 2 bases, leaving 12 bases between the germline ends. The CDR3 totals 16 residues. The CDR3 DNA reads as TGTGCCACCAGCAGAGATTGGGCAGGGCCCACAGATACGCAGTATTTT. Translating gives CATSRDWAGPTDTQYF.

The V call is TRBV12-3 or TRBV12-4, the J call TRBJ2-7; D not certain. Trimming left V 0 bases short and J 2 bases short, with 5 bases between. CDR3 length: 13 residues. The CDR3 nucleotides read TGTGCCAGCAGTTTAGCGAAGGCCTACGAGCAGTACTTC. Its translation is CASSLAKAYEQYF.

This clonotype was observed a few times. The gene calls are TRBV10-3 and TRBJ1-2; 9 bases align to TRBD1. After removal of 2 bases from V and 2 bases from J, the junction contained 6 bases not matched to a gene. Germline V gene sequence: CDR1 ENHRY, CDR2 SYGVKD. This CDR3 spans 16 amino acids. CDR3 sequence: CAISERTDRGNYGYTF. Written as DNA, the CDR3 is TGTGCCATCAGTGAGCGGACGGACAGGGGAAACTATGGCTACACCTTC.